The 12 T cell receptor beta chains given below trace back to one sample, sequenced in a study of T cells after yellow fever vaccination. Each CDR3 protein gets one entry after TCRdb re-called the 5' RACE reads with MiXCR. The table lists 250,000 to 350,000 distinct CDR3 sequences, around 4.4% of them singletons. Material: PBMCs, obtained 15 days after the yellow fever booster vaccination. The receptor set was obtained from a man aged 18 to 30 who received the YFV17D yellow fever vaccine.

This clonotype was observed a few times. CDR3 nucleotide sequence: TGTGCCAGCAGCACGATCCGGGATGAGCAGTTCTTC. As protein: CASSTIRDEQFF. The chain carries TRBV11-2 and TRBJ2-1; D gene ambiguous. Germline-derived CDR1 and CDR2 are SGHAT and FQNNGV. V was pared by 5 bases and J by 8 bases, with 10 bases between. This CDR3 region has 12 residues.

This clonotype came up many times. J is TRBJ1-5 and V is TRBV20-1; D remains unclear. Germline lookup yields CDR1 DFQATT and CDR2 SNEGSKA (reference sequence). The germline V and J ends were trimmed by 4 bases and 5 bases, with 9 bases remaining between them. The length of the CDR3 is 12 residues. The CDR3 sequence is CSATDYDQPQHF. As DNA, the CDR3 is TGCAGTGCTACGGATTACGATCAGCCCCAGCATTTT.

V is TRBV3-1 and J is TRBJ2-5; TRBD1 aligns across 7 bases. CDR1 LGHDT and CDR2 YNNKEL come from the germline V gene (reference sequence). This CDR3 spans 14 amino acids. Trimming removed 0 bases from V and 4 bases from J; junction bases left unmatched: 2. The CDR3 sequence is CASSQDRQGETQYF. DNA for the CDR3: TGTGCCAGCAGCCAAGACAGACAGGGAGAGACCCAGTACTTC.

The chain uses TRBV27 and TRBJ2-1; 10 bases match TRBD2. The CDR3 sequence is 13 residues long. The junction had 10 bases not matched to a gene; V was cut back by 5 bases and J by 15 bases. Germline V lookup: CDR1 MNHEY, CDR2 SMNVEV (reference sequence). The CDR3 nucleotides are TGTGCCAGCAGTATCGGGACTAGCGTCTTTCCGTTCTTC. Protein sequence: CASSIGTSVFPFF.

This clonotype was observed many times. V gene TRBV6-2 or TRBV6-3 combines with J gene TRBJ1-5; the D is unclear. CDR1 is MNHEY and CDR2 is SVGEGT in the germline V gene. CDR3 length: 14 residues. V was clipped by 7 bases and J by 0 bases, with 10 bases between them. The CDR3 DNA reads TGTGCCAGCACAGGACTGAATAGCAATCAGCCCCAGCATTTT. Its protein product is CASTGLNSNQPQHF.

This clonotype was observed a handful of times. The V gene is TRBV6-2 or TRBV6-3, the J gene TRBJ2-7; 7 nucleotides match TRBD1. Losses at the gene ends were 7 bases for V and 1 base for J; bases not matched to a gene: 10. From germline, CDR1 is MNHEY and CDR2 SVGEGT. The CDR3 consists of 15 residues. CDR3 in amino acids: CASNSPGTVSYEQYF. For the CDR3, the DNA is TGTGCCAGCAATTCACCCGGGACAGTTTCCTACGAGCAGTACTTC.

The chain links TRBV20-1 to TRBJ2-3; TRBD2 matches 10 bases. The length of the CDR3 is 14 residues. V lost 6 bases and J lost 4; bases outside the gene matches: 7. CDR1 and CDR2 from the germline V gene are DFQATT and SNEGSKA (reference sequence). The CDR3 region has the DNA TGCAGTGCCCGGACTAGCGGATGGGCAGATACGCAGTATTTT. It codes for CSARTSGWADTQYF.

This chain connects TRBV6-5 to TRBJ2-7; 7 nucleotides line up with TRBD1. The CDR3 covers 14 residues. The V segment lost 6 bases and the J segment 0 bases; nucleotides outside the gene matches: 5. Germline lookup yields CDR1 MNHEY and CDR2 SVGAGI. CDR3 residues: CASSVGQFSYEQYF. Written as DNA, the CDR3 is TGTGCCAGCAGCGTGGGACAGTTCTCCTACGAGCAGTACTTC.

The genes are TRBV4-3 and TRBJ2-1; no clear D gene. V dropped 4 bases and J dropped 6 bases, with 10 bases sitting between them. The CDR3 covers 13 residues. Germline assignment: CDR1 LGHNA and CDR2 YSLEER. The CDR3 region is CASSPRPGNEQFF. In nucleotides, the CDR3 is TGCGCCAGCAGCCCCCGACCGGGCAATGAGCAGTTCTTC.

The chain combines TRBV5-1 with TRBJ1-1, with TRBD1 identical over 7 bases. CDR1 is SGHRS, CDR2 YFSETQ, per germline. Trimming at V came to 4 bases and at J to 0 bases, leaving 9 bases not matched to a gene. The CDR3 extends over 16 amino acids. CDR3: CASSVGGRGMNTEAFF. CDR3 DNA sequence: TGCGCCAGCAGCGTAGGGGGCCGGGGCATGAACACTGAAGCTTTCTTT.

This clonotype was counted only a few times. The rearrangement links TRBV2 to TRBJ2-7; D unclear. This CDR3 spans 11 amino acids. Germline V gives CDR1 SNHLY, CDR2 FYNNEI. V lost 11 bases and J 4 bases, leaving 12 bases between the germline ends. The DNA for the CDR3 is TGTGCCTCCCCCAAGGGTTACGAGCAGTACGTC. Protein sequence: CASPKGYEQYV.

This clonotype has at least ten counts. The V call is TRBV12-3 or TRBV12-4, the J call TRBJ2-5, with D tentatively TRBD2 (6 bases). The CDR3 loop spans 14 amino acids. V was cut by 8 bases and J by 2 bases, with 15 bases left in between. CDR3 in DNA: TGTGCCAGCGCTCAAGAGGGGAGGCAAGAGACCCAGTACTTC. It codes for CASAQEGRQETQYF.